This T cell receptor beta chain was identified during a study of shared clonotypes between healthy human individuals. Across the study: A donor's plate count was three for CD4 naive and three for CD4 memory; CD8 naive had two and CD8 memory one. Study observations and caveats: Generally, estimated richness proved larger in naive subsets than it did in memory subsets.

Notes on this clone: Its matching antigen is unknown.

Germline V lookup: CDR1 SGHRS, CDR2 YFSETQ. The V end was cut by 6 bases, the J end by 6 bases, with 18 bases between. There are 15 residues in the CDR3. Assay used: immunoSEQ multiplex PCR; TCRdb lists only in-frame clones, some missing. Here the sample spans over 95,000 clones, around 68% being singletons. With CCR7-negative CD45RA+ TemRA cells, CD45RO+ cells were combined in CD8 memory. The rearrangement links TRBV5-1 to TRBJ2-2; TRBD1 might be the D (7 bases). The sequence derives from a woman aged 25 to 39 in good health. Sequenced: memory CD8+ T cells sorted from blood. Subset specified: CD45RO+ cells pooled with CCR7-negative TemRA cells. For the CDR3, the DNA is TGCGCCAGCAAGTTGAGGAGGGGGCAGGCCGGGGAGCTGTTTTTT. This encodes CASKLRRGQAGELFF.